This T cell receptor beta chain was obtained from a study of STAT5B mutations in CD4+ large granular lymphocyte leukemia. General study findings and limits: 8/27 top patient clones versus 2/35 control clones were TRBV06-family.

Note on this clone: Its antigen is unknown.

Healthy controls were blood donor buffy coats. The CDR3 extends over 13 amino acids. V lost 6 bases and J lost 6; bases outside the gene matches: 4. Germline CDR1 and CDR2: WSHSY and SAAADI. In the authors' workflow: Lowest detectable productive clonotype frequency was 2.59 x 10-5. Using immunoSEQ multiplex PCR, the repertoire was profiled, and TCRdb retains in-frame clones only, with some absent. That table is the source of V, J and clone size, and D and trimming were worked out from the DNA. The sample lists tens of thousands of clones, about 81% occurring once. This sequence originates from a human donor in good health. The chain has TRBV10-2 and TRBJ2-2; 7 bases line up with TRBD1. Sequencing was performed on CD4+ T cells from blood buffy coats. CDR3 sequence reads: CASRFQGAGELFF. DNA for the CDR3: TGCGCCAGCAGGTTTCAGGGGGCCGGGGAGCTGTTTTTT.